Below, 13 T cell receptor beta chains from the same sample are listed, as sequenced in a study of a mutant IDH1 vaccine in newly diagnosed glioma. Their antigen targets remain unknown. Time point indicated: week 23, last vaccination. One vaccine dose held 300 ug of mutant IDH1 20-mer peptide and came with topical imiquimod. Only in-frame clones appear in the TCRdb table, and some are missing; sequencing was by immunoSEQ multiplex PCR. This table has about 20,000 clones, 82% appearing once. The specimen comprised PBMCs, sampled from a glioma patient whose treatment included an IDH1 peptide vaccine. All receptors derive from a man under 40 with glioma.

This clone came up once. The V and J genes are TRBV18 and TRBJ2-5, with D possibly TRBD2 on 6 matching bases. Germline-derived CDR1 and CDR2 are KGHSH and LQKENI. V lost 3 bases to trimming and J lost 5 bases, with 16 bases between them. The length of the CDR3 is 15 residues. The CDR3 sequence is CASSPGSRPGETQYF. DNA of the CDR3: TGTGCCAGCTCACCCGGGAGCCGGCCCGGGGAGACCCAGTACTTC.

V usage is TRBV5-1 and J usage is TRBJ2-1; TRBD2 aligns across 14 bases. CDR3 size: 19 residues. V lost 4 bases, J lost 0 bases, and 9 bases stayed unmatched. Per the germline V gene, CDR1 is SGHRS and CDR2 is YFSETQ. CDR3 sequence (DNA): TGCGCCAGCAGCGCAAGACTAGCGGGAGGGCCCAGCTCCTACAATGAGCAGTTCTTC. Translated, it gives CASSARLAGGPSSYNEQFF.

This clone has a handful of counts. The chain carries TRBV27 and TRBJ1-5; no clear D gene. CDR1 and CDR2 from the germline V gene are MNHEY and SMNVEV (reference sequence). This CDR3 contains 14 residues. Trimming removed 3 bases from V and 2 bases from J, with 8 bases in between. The CDR3 reads CASSFRAGNQPQHF. Here the CDR3 DNA reads TGTGCCAGCAGTTTTCGGGCAGGCAATCAGCCCCAGCATTTT.

Only one count was recorded for this clone. The V and J genes are TRBV4-1 and TRBJ2-1, with D uncertain. The CDR3 runs 14 residues. Germline V gives CDR1 MGHRA, CDR2 YSYEKL. Trimming cost V 1 base and J 11 bases, with 15 bases left between them. The CDR3 sequence is CASSQGLVKAQQFF. The CDR3 nucleotides read TGCGCCAGCAGCCAAGGGTTGGTGAAGGCCCAGCAGTTCTTC.

The chain employs TRBV18 and TRBJ1-2; TRBD1 is a possible D gene (6 bases). The ends were cut back, 0 bases at V and 1 base at J, with 12 bases in the middle. Germline lookup yields CDR1 KGHSH and CDR2 LQKENI. The CDR3 contains 16 residues. This chain's CDR3 is CASSPPGDRSNYGYTF. CDR3 bases: TGTGCCAGCTCACCACCGGGTGACAGGAGTAACTATGGCTACACCTTC.

The chain links TRBV4-1 to TRBJ1-3; D is unresolved. The CDR3 extends over 15 amino acids. The V gene lost 5 bases and the J gene lost 3 bases, with 14 bases spanning the gap. Germline CDR1 MGHRA, CDR2 YSYEKL. CDR3 in DNA: TGCGCCAGCAGCATGGGTCGGGTTGGTGGAAACACCATATATTTT. This codes for CASSMGRVGGNTIYF.

The V gene is TRBV13, the J gene TRBJ2-7, with 8 bases identical to TRBD1. V lost 6 bases and J lost 7; bases outside the gene matches: 8. CDR1 is PRHDT and CDR2 is FYEKMQ in the germline V gene (reference sequence). The CDR3 totals 13 residues. CDR3 loop: CASSDQGAREQYF. In DNA form, the CDR3 reads TGTGCCAGCAGTGACCAGGGGGCGCGGGAGCAGTACTTC.

The chain joins TRBV1 to TRBJ2-3; the table calls TRBD1, which could not be checked here. TRBV1 is assigned pseudogene status. The CDR3 consists of 15 residues. The CDR3 coding sequence is TGCACCACGAAAGAGGCAGGGGGATGCACAGATACGCAGTATTTT. Translated, it gives CTTKEAGGCTDTQYF.

V gene TRBV25-1 combines with J gene TRBJ1-2, with D unclear. In germline, CDR1 is MGHDK, CDR2 SYGVNS. This CDR3 is built from 11 residues. With 4 bases removed from V and 7 bases from J, the gap between germline ends came to 7 bases. CDR3 coding DNA: TGTGCCAGCAGTGCCCCTATTGGCTACACCTTC. Residues: CASSAPIGYTF.

The genes are TRBV5-6 and TRBJ2-7; 10 bases align to TRBD1. CDR3 size: 13 residues. Germline V gives CDR1 SGHDT, CDR2 YYEEEE. V shed 5 bases, J shed 6 bases, and the junction held 5 bases outside the gene matches. The CDR3 region has the DNA TGTGCCAGCAGACCGACAGGGGGCGGCGAGCAGTACTTC. Amino acid sequence: CASRPTGGGEQYF. The whole variable domain, filled in from reference TRBV5-6 and TRBJ2-7, reads DAGVTQSPTHLIKTRGQQVTLRCSPKSGHDTVSWYQQALGQGPQFIFQYYEEEERQRGNFPDRFSGHQFPNYSSELNVNALLLGDSALYLCASRPTGGGEQYFGPGTRLTVT.

The V gene is TRBV2, the J gene TRBJ2-7; D possibly uses TRBD1 or TRBD2 (5 bases each). Germline assignment: CDR1 SNHLY and CDR2 FYNNEI. The CDR3 is made up of 12 amino acids. The V gene lost 7 bases and the J gene lost 6 bases, with 13 bases spanning the gap. In nucleotides, the CDR3 is TGTGCCAGCAATGGGGGTGCGAGCGAGCAGTACTTC. Protein product: CASNGGASEQYF. Full variable domain (remainder filled in from reference TRBV2 and TRBJ2-7): EPEVTQTPSHQVTQMGQEVILRCVPISNHLYFYWYRQILGQKVEFLVSFYNNEISEKSEIFDDQFSVERPDGSNFTLKIRSTKLEDSAMYFCASNGGASEQYFGPGTRLTVT.

The V call is TRBV10-1, the J call TRBJ2-2, with 8 bases matching TRBD2. From germline, CDR1 is WNHNN and CDR2 SYGVQD (reference sequence). This CDR3 has 15 amino acids. V was pared by 5 bases and J by 1 base, with 3 bases of the junction left unmatched. CDR3 amino acids: CASSPGLGNTGELFF. The CDR3 DNA follows: TGCGCCAGCAGTCCGGGACTAGGGAACACCGGGGAGCTGTTTTTT.

This chain joins TRBV9 and TRBJ2-7; TRBD2 agrees at 10 bases. Germline-derived CDR1 and CDR2 are SGDLS and YYNGEE. The J segment lost 3 bases and the V segment lost 0 bases, leaving 3 bases of the junction unmatched. The CDR3 runs 15 residues. CDR3 nucleotides: TGTGCCAGCAGCGTAGGAAGCGGGAGGGGCTACGAGCAGTACTTC. Its translation is CASSVGSGRGYEQYF.